Listed here are 2 T cell receptor beta chains from one sample, sequenced in a study of OX40 agonist ivuxolimab in advanced cancers. Clones were read by immunoSEQ multiplex PCR, and TCRdb kept only the in-frame ones, dropping some. The table has 90,000 to 95,000 clones, around 87% seen once. The sequenced sample was CD4+ or CD8+ T cells sorted from blood, obtained in a trial of the OX40 agonist ivuxolimab. The origin of the receptors is an adult with an advanced solid tumor such as melanoma, head and neck, liver or kidney cancer.

The chain links TRBV25-1 to TRBJ2-3, with 10 bases fitting TRBD1. J gave up 1 base and V 6 bases, and 10 bases lay outside the gene matches. Per germline, CDR1 MGHDK and CDR2 SYGVNS. This CDR3 contains 17 residues. The CDR3 sequence is CASRARAGTGGTDTQYF. In DNA, the CDR3 is TGTGCCAGCAGGGCCAGAGCCGGGACAGGGGGCACAGATACGCAGTATTTT.

This chain connects TRBV7-2 to TRBJ2-4, with a tentative D call TRBD2 (6 bases). CDR1 is SGHTA and CDR2 is FQGNSA in the germline V gene. This CDR3 contains 13 residues. V dropped 3 bases and J dropped 6 bases, with 9 bases sitting between them. CDR3 region: CASSFRGTNIQYF. In DNA form, the CDR3 reads TGTGCCAGCAGCTTTCGGGGGACAAACATTCAGTACTTC.